The rows below give T cell receptor beta chains drawn from one sample of a study of blood T cell repertoires in COVID-19. The assay was immunoSEQ multiplex PCR, and TCRdb's table has in-frame clones only and misses some. This sample has under 350,000 clones, with approximately 89% found just once. Sequencing was carried out using peripheral blood. All receptors come from a woman between 25 and 40 years old with COVID-19, enrolled during active disease. CDR3s include the opening cysteine and the closing phenylalanine or tryptophan. A D gene is named only where the DNA matches it firmly. Not all rows give a size; the values are once, few, many and, for expanded clones, a class.

v_call,cdr3_length,d_call,j_call,clone_size,cdr3_aa,cdr3_nt
TRBV10-3,13,TRBD1,TRBJ1-5,-,CAIKEQGDQPQHF,TGTGCCATCAAGGAACAGGGGGATCAGCCCCAGCATTTT
TRBV19,14,-,TRBJ1-2,-,CASSIGRTNYGYTF,TGTGCCAGTAGTATTGGCAGGACTAACTATGGCTACACCTTC
TRBV5-1,16,TRBD1,TRBJ1-5,-,CASSPEGQDSNQPQHF,TGCGCCAGCAGCCCCGAGGGACAGGACAGCAATCAGCCCCAGCATTTT
TRBV5-1,14,TRBD1,TRBJ1-2,-,CASSPTGGEYGYTF,TGCGCCAGCAGCCCAACAGGGGGAGAATATGGCTACACCTTC
TRBV5-4,15,-,TRBJ2-5,-,CASSRTEATQETQYF,TGTGCCAGCAGCCGGACAGAGGCGACACAAGAGACCCAGTACTTC
TRBV7-6,15,-,TRBJ2-5,-,CASSQMTGALPTQYF,TGTGCCAGCAGCCAAATGACTGGCGCCCTCCCGACCCAGTACTTC
TRBV6-4,17,-,TRBJ2-2,once,CASSDTKGQGDTGELFF,TGTGCCAGCAGTGACACAAAGGGGCAGGGCGACACCGGGGAGCTGTTTTTT
TRBV5-8,12,-,TRBJ1-1,once,CASSLEFPKHFF,TGTGCCAGCAGCTTGGAGTTCCCGAAGCATTTCTTT
TRBV3-1/TRBV3-2,15,-,TRBJ1-2,-,CASSQVAGRSIGYTF,TGTGCCAGCAGCCAAGTGGCGGGCAGGTCGATCGGCTACACCTTC
TRBV7-2,14,-,TRBJ1-6,-,CASSPRTGNSPLHF,TGTGCCAGCAGCCCGAGGACGGGGAATTCACCCCTCCACTTT
TRBV4-1,14,-,TRBJ2-7,few,CASSQDLTVYEQYF,TGCGCCAGCAGCCAAGATCTTACAGTCTACGAGCAGTACTTC
TRBV2,13,-,TRBJ1-2,-,CASSDAAGYGYTF,TGTGCCAGCAGTGATGCGGCAGGGTATGGCTACACCTTC
TRBV30,13,-,TRBJ1-3,-,CAWRGHPGNTIYF,TGTGCCTGGAGGGGACACCCTGGAAACACCATATATTTT
TRBV7-2,15,-,TRBJ1-2,-,CASSLVLLGLDGYTF,TGTGCCAGCAGCTTAGTTCTACTAGGATTAGATGGCTACACCTTC
TRBV10-1,14,-,TRBJ2-5,-,CASSDVVERETQYF,TGCGCCAGCAGTGATGTGGTCGAACGGGAGACCCAGTACTTC
TRBV6-1,14,-,TRBJ1-1,-,CASSELGENTEAFF,TGTGCCAGCAGTGAATTAGGGGAGAACACTGAAGCTTTCTTT
TRBV29-1,13,TRBD1,TRBJ2-1,-,CSGRTGGYNEQFF,TGCAGCGGCCGGACAGGGGGCTACAATGAGCAGTTCTTC
TRBV6-1,14,-,TRBJ1-1,-,CASSEESRPGEAFF,TGTGCCAGCAGTGAAGAGTCGAGACCAGGGGAGGCTTTCTTT
TRBV18,17,-,TRBJ2-1,-,CASSRQLASSISNEQFF,TGTGCCAGCTCGCGCCAACTAGCTTCCTCCATTTCTAACGAGCAGTTCTTC
TRBV11-2,13,-,TRBJ1-1,-,CASSFRGITEAFF,TGTGCCAGCAGCTTTCGGGGGATTACTGAAGCTTTCTTT
TRBV7-7,15,TRBD1,TRBJ2-2,-,CASSPNRGQSGELFF,TGTGCCAGCAGTCCTAACAGGGGGCAGAGCGGGGAGCTGTTTTTT
TRBV19,15,TRBD1,TRBJ1-1,-,CASSRPGQGNTEAFF,TGTGCCAGTAGTAGGCCGGGACAGGGTAACACTGAAGCTTTCTTT
TRBV27,14,-,TRBJ2-7,-,CASSTGRSSYEQYF,TGTGCCAGCAGCACAGGTAGGTCGTCCTACGAGCAGTACTTC
TRBV30,11,-,TRBJ2-1,-,CAWSARDEQFF,TGTGCCTGGAGTGCCAGGGATGAGCAGTTCTTC
TRBV18,15,TRBD1,TRBJ1-6,few,CASSPGQGGGSPLHF,TGTGCCAGCTCACCCGGACAGGGTGGCGGTTCACCCCTCCACTTT
TRBV5-4,16,TRBD2,TRBJ2-1,-,CASSLAGGISYNEQFF,TGTGCCAGCAGTCTAGCGGGGGGAATCTCCTACAATGAGCAGTTCTTC
TRBV6-1,16,TRBD1,TRBJ2-5,-,CASSATSSGTGGTQYF,TGTGCCAGCAGTGCAACCTCTTCCGGGACAGGGGGGACCCAGTACTTC
TRBV19,13,-,TRBJ2-5,-,CASSIGGQRTQYF,TGTGCCAGTAGTATAGGTGGACAGCGGACCCAGTACTTC
TRBV28,14,-,TRBJ1-2,-,CASTLARVAYGYTF,TGTGCCAGCACTTTAGCGAGGGTCGCCTATGGCTACACCTTC
TRBV6-1,16,TRBD2,TRBJ2-2,-,CASSDRVERGNGELFF,TGTGCCAGCAGTGATAGGGTTGAGCGGGGGAACGGGGAGCTGTTTTTT
TRBV5-4,14,TRBD1,TRBJ1-1,-,CASSPSSGGTEAFF,TGTGCCAGCAGCCCCAGCTCAGGGGGTACTGAAGCTTTCTTT
TRBV28,12,-,TRBJ2-7,few,CASSLEGYEQYF,TGTGCCAGCAGTTTGGAGGGCTACGAGCAGTACTTC
TRBV24-1,16,-,TRBJ1-5,-,CATSDATLGSNQPQHF,TGTGCCACCAGTGATGCGACCCTCGGGAGCAATCAGCCCCAGCATTTT
TRBV7-9,16,-,TRBJ2-7,once,CASSYEPTSAAREQYF,TGTGCCAGCAGCTACGAACCGACCAGCGCCGCGCGAGAGCAGTACTTC
TRBV5-4,14,-,TRBJ1-6,-,CASSLATGPTPLHF,TGTGCCAGCAGCTTGGCGACAGGTCCAACACCCCTCCACTTT
TRBV14,16,TRBD2,TRBJ2-1,-,CASSHSLAGGWGEQFF,TGTGCCAGCAGCCATTCACTAGCGGGGGGCTGGGGTGAGCAGTTCTTC
TRBV4-3,16,-,TRBJ1-1,once,CASSQDSTGLLTEAFF,TGCGCCAGCAGCCAAGATTCGACGGGTCTTCTCACTGAAGCTTTCTTT
TRBV24-1,15,TRBD1,TRBJ2-5,-,CATSVRQGYEETQYF,TGTGCCACCAGTGTGAGACAGGGGTACGAGGAGACCCAGTACTTC
TRBV6-1,14,-,TRBJ2-1,once,CASSDLSRRFGQFF,TGTGCCAGCAGTGATTTATCGAGGCGCTTCGGGCAGTTCTTC
TRBV4-1,13,TRBD1,TRBJ1-2,-,CASSPGGAGGYTF,TGCGCCAGCAGCCCAGGGGGTGCTGGTGGCTACACCTTC
TRBV5-6,19,-,TRBJ1-2,-,CASSQRGFQGAIANYGYTF,TGTGCCAGCAGTCAGAGGGGGTTCCAAGGGGCTATAGCTAACTATGGCTACACCTTC
TRBV7-2,13,-,TRBJ1-2,once,CASSLAGEGGYTF,TGTGCCAGCAGCTTAGCGGGGGAGGGTGGCTACACCTTC
TRBV2,19,TRBD2,TRBJ2-2,-,CASSLRTSGSFRGTGELFF,TGTGCCAGCAGTCTAAGGACTAGCGGGTCCTTCCGGGGCACCGGGGAGCTGTTTTTT
TRBV10-1,14,TRBD2,TRBJ2-1,-,CASSAAGTYNEQFF,TGCGCCAGCAGTGCAGCGGGGACCTACAATGAGCAGTTCTTC
TRBV9,15,TRBD1,TRBJ1-2,-,CASPGQLTSKQGYTF,TGTGCCAGTCCGGGACAGTTAACCTCTAAGCAAGGCTACACCTTC
TRBV10-2,14,TRBD2,TRBJ2-3,-,CASRPGLAGGTQYF,TGCGCCAGCAGGCCCGGACTAGCGGGGGGTACGCAGTATTTT
TRBV6-5,15,TRBD1,TRBJ1-2,-,CASSPGTDSNYGYTF,TGTGCCAGCAGCCCCGGGACAGACTCTAACTATGGCTACACCTTC
TRBV5-5,14,TRBD1,TRBJ1-2,-,CASSLSGGNDGYTF,TGTGCCAGCAGCTTGTCAGGGGGCAACGATGGCTACACCTTC
TRBV18,18,TRBD2,TRBJ2-2,-,CASSPPGLAGTNTGELFF,TGTGCCAGCTCACCACCGGGACTAGCGGGGACAAACACCGGGGAGCTGTTTTTT
TRBV5-4,15,-,TRBJ2-1,once,CASSGGTSPGKKQFF,TGTGCCAGCAGCGGAGGGACCAGTCCAGGGAAGAAGCAGTTCTTC
TRBV7-2,14,TRBD1,TRBJ1-4,-,CVSSFDRGSEKLFF,TGTGTCAGCAGCTTCGACAGGGGTAGTGAAAAACTGTTTTTT
TRBV10-2,13,TRBD2,TRBJ2-3,-,CASSEPLAGDKYF,TGCGCCAGCAGTGAGCCGCTAGCGGGGGATAAGTATTTT
TRBV7-9,17,TRBD1,TRBJ1-1,-,CASSLAGVRDRVTEAFF,TGTGCCAGCAGCTTAGCGGGAGTCCGGGACAGGGTAACTGAAGCTTTCTTT
TRBV7-9,15,TRBD1,TRBJ2-2,-,CASSTPRGRTGELFF,TGTGCCAGCAGTACTCCCAGGGGGCGAACCGGGGAGCTGTTTTTT
TRBV6-2/TRBV6-3,13,-,TRBJ2-7,-,CASSYEASYEQYF,TGTGCCAGCAGTTACGAGGCTTCCTACGAGCAGTACTTC
TRBV19,18,-,TRBJ1-3,-,CASSISGQSLSSGNTIYF,TGTGCCAGTAGTATATCCGGACAGTCACTGAGCTCTGGAAACACCATATATTTT
TRBV11-3,11,-,TRBJ1-4,-,CASSSNEKLFF,TGTGCCAGCAGCTCGAATGAAAAACTGTTTTTT